This passage covers 32 T cell receptor beta chains from one sample sequenced in a study of yellow fever vaccine responses in identical twins. TCRdb passed the RT-PCR reads through MiXCR, listing each CDR3 protein once. The sample shows roughly 15,000 distinct CDR3 sequences, roughly 83% of them seen only once. Source: T cells from blood (PBMCs), unsorted or a sorted subset (not recorded which), taken before or after yellow fever vaccination (not recorded which). The receptors were gathered from a woman younger than 35 who received the yellow fever vaccine.

J is TRBJ2-1 and V is TRBV27; 10 positions agree with TRBD2. Trimming took 7 bases from V and 2 from J; bases not matched to a gene: 2. This CDR3 contains 14 residues. The germline gives CDR1 MNHEY, CDR2 SMNVEV (reference sequence). The CDR3, as DNA: TGTGCCAGCACAACTAGCGGGGCCTACAATGAGCAGTTCTTC. Its translation is CASTTSGAYNEQFF.

The chain carries TRBV11-3 and TRBJ2-1, with 8 bases identical to TRBD1. V trimming: 0 bases; J trimming: 7 bases; junction bases outside the gene matches: 8. Germline loops: CDR1 SGHNT, CDR2 YENEEA. This CDR3 comprises 16 residues. CDR3: CASSLDVRTGYNEQFF. The CDR3 DNA sequence: TGTGCCAGCAGCTTAGACGTAAGGACAGGGTATAATGAGCAGTTCTTC. The whole variable domain, filled in from reference TRBV11-3 and TRBJ2-1, reads EAGVVQSPRYKIIEKKQPVAFWCNPISGHNTLYWYLQNLGQGPELLIRYENEEAVDDSQLPKDRFSAERLKGVDSTLKIQPAELGDSAVYLCASSLDVRTGYNEQFFGPGTRLTVL.

The rearrangement uses TRBV15 and TRBJ2-3, with 11 bases aligning to TRBD2. The CDR3 is 19 residues long. The V gene's germline CDR1 is LNHNV and CDR2 YYDKDF (reference sequence). The ends lost 1 base at V and 4 bases at J; junction bases unmatched: 13. The CDR3 spells CATSRGGTSGTSRADTQYF. CDR3 coding DNA: TGTGCCACCAGCAGAGGTGGGACTAGCGGAACGAGTAGGGCAGATACGCAGTATTTT. The whole variable domain, remainder taken from reference TRBV15 and TRBJ2-3, is DAMVIQNPRYQVTQFGKPVTLSCSQTLNHNVMYWYQQKSSQAPKLLFHYYDKDFNNEADTPDNFQSRRPNTSFCFLDIRSPGLGDTAMYLCATSRGGTSGTSRADTQYFGPGTRLTVL.

The chain joins TRBV29-1 to TRBJ1-1, with D possibly matching TRBD1 (6 bases). The CDR3 is 15 amino acids. V lost 2 bases to trimming and J lost 7 bases, with 20 bases between them. Germline V CDR1 and CDR2: SQVTM, ANQGSEA. CDR3 sequence: CSVEQSTRGLGEAFF. The CDR3 coding sequence is TGCAGCGTTGAACAATCTACCCGGGGGCTGGGTGAAGCTTTCTTT.

The chain carries TRBV5-6 and TRBJ2-5, with D hard to call. Between the trimmed V and J ends, which lost 5 bases and 5 bases, there was a span of 16 bases. The CDR3 contains 14 residues. CDR1 SGHDT and CDR2 YYEEEE come from the germline V gene. In nucleotides, the CDR3 is TGTGCCAGCAGTATACTGGCCCTCGGGGAGACCCAGTACTTC. Translating it yields CASSILALGETQYF.

V and J are TRBV25-1 and TRBJ1-5; D unclear. In germline, CDR1 is MGHDK, CDR2 SYGVNS. CDR3 length: 12 residues. V was trimmed by 5 bases and J by 6 bases, leaving 8 bases between them. Here the CDR3 reads CASSPPRQPQHF. The CDR3, as DNA: TGTGCCAGCAGTCCTCCTCGTCAGCCCCAGCATTTT.

The chain couples TRBV11-3 to TRBJ1-1; no clear D. V shed 1 base and J shed 5 bases, with 8 bases lying between them. The germline CDR1 and CDR2 sequences are SGHNT and YENEEA. The CDR3 has 13 amino acids. CDR3 in DNA: TGTGCCAGCAGCTTAGTTTTGGGTACTGAAGCTTTCTTT. Its translation is CASSLVLGTEAFF. Supplemented by reference TRBV11-3 and TRBJ1-1, the full variable domain reads EAGVVQSPRYKIIEKKQPVAFWCNPISGHNTLYWYLQNLGQGPELLIRYENEEAVDDSQLPKDRFSAERLKGVDSTLKIQPAELGDSAVYLCASSLVLGTEAFFGQGTRLTVV.

The rearrangement links TRBV6-1 to TRBJ1-4; 7 bases fit TRBD1. Trimming removed 2 bases from V and 5 bases from J; junction bases left unmatched: 5. This CDR3 spans 15 amino acids. CDR1 is MNHNS and CDR2 is SASEGT in the germline V gene. CDR3 in amino acids: CASSEMTGSNEKLFF. The DNA for the CDR3 is TGTGCCAGCAGTGAAATGACAGGGTCGAATGAAAAACTGTTTTTT.

V gene TRBV3-1 combines with J gene TRBJ2-7; 9 positions match TRBD1. V was pared by 1 base and J by 4 bases, with 2 bases of the junction left unmatched. The CDR3 totals 14 residues. From germline, CDR1 is LGHDT and CDR2 YNNKEL (reference sequence). CDR3 sequence reads: CASSQVQGAYEQYF. The CDR3 region has the DNA TGTGCCAGCAGCCAAGTACAGGGGGCTTACGAGCAGTACTTC.

V is TRBV23-1 and J is TRBJ2-7; D is tentatively TRBD1 or TRBD2 (5 bases each). TRBV23-1 is assigned to the ORF class and has an uncertain function. The length of the CDR3 is 14 residues. V was shortened by 4 bases and J by 3 bases, with 13 bases between the two germline ends. CDR3 in amino acids: CASSPPGPNYEQYF. In DNA form, the CDR3 reads TGCGCCAGCAGTCCGCCGGGACCGAACTACGAGCAGTACTTC.

This chain links TRBV2 with TRBJ2-5; D gene ambiguous. This CDR3 is 13 amino acids long. Germline-derived CDR1 and CDR2 are SNHLY and FYNNEI. V was shortened by 5 bases and J by 4 bases, with 11 bases between the two germline ends. Here the CDR3 reads CASSRTARETQYF. CDR3 nucleotides: TGTGCCAGCAGTCGAACAGCCAGAGAGACCCAGTACTTC.

CDR3 coding DNA: TGCAGTGCTAGAGGCCCTACACCACATGAGCAGTTCTTC. Protein sequence: CSARGPTPHEQFF. The chain employs TRBV20-1 and TRBJ2-1; the D is unclear. V was cut by 1 base and J by 8 bases, with 12 bases left in between. The CDR3 consists of 13 residues. Germline V gives CDR1 DFQATT, CDR2 SNEGSKA (reference sequence).

This clonotype came up once. J is TRBJ1-2 and V is TRBV10-3, with D perhaps TRBD1 (5 bases). The CDR3 spans 13 residues. CDR1 and CDR2 from the germline V gene are ENHRY and SYGVKD. V was shortened by 7 bases and J by 4 bases, with 13 bases between the two germline ends. This CDR3 is CAIMSGGGYGYTF. CDR3 DNA: TGTGCCATCATGAGTGGGGGTGGCTATGGCTACACCTTC.

The V and J genes are TRBV11-1 and TRBJ2-5; either TRBD1 or TRBD2 may fit D (5 bases each). The CDR3 is made up of 15 amino acids. With 3 bases removed from V and 5 bases from J, the gap between germline ends came to 16 bases. From germline, CDR1 is SGHAT and CDR2 FQDESV (reference sequence). CDR3 region: CASSLGVAELETQYF. CDR3 nucleotides: TGTGCCAGCAGCTTGGGGGTGGCAGAACTCGAGACCCAGTACTTC.

This chain joins TRBV10-3 and TRBJ2-1; 11 nucleotides agree with TRBD2. Germline lookup yields CDR1 ENHRY and CDR2 SYGVKD. With V trimmed by 6 bases and J by 4 bases, 5 bases remained unmatched. The CDR3 contains 15 residues. CDR3 sequence reads: CAISPGTSGYNEQFF. The CDR3 DNA is TGTGCCATCAGCCCCGGGACTAGCGGATACAATGAGCAGTTCTTC.

The chain joins TRBV7-6 to TRBJ2-3, with D possibly being TRBD2 (6 bases). The V gene lost 3 bases and the J gene lost 0 bases, with 7 bases spanning the gap. Germline V lookup: CDR1 SGHVS, CDR2 FNYEAQ. This CDR3 contains 14 residues. CDR3 bases: TGTGCCAGCAGCTTTAGCGGTAGCACAGATACGCAGTATTTT. Translated: CASSFSGSTDTQYF.

The rearrangement uses TRBV5-5 and TRBJ2-1; D remains unclear. The CDR3 length is 12 residues. CDR1 SGHKS and CDR2 YYEKEE come from the germline V gene (reference sequence). Trimming left V 7 bases short and J 6 bases short, with 11 bases between. The chain's CDR3 is CASGSPGNEQFF. DNA of the CDR3: TGTGCCAGCGGCTCGCCCGGCAATGAGCAGTTCTTC.

This chain links TRBV6-1 with TRBJ2-3; tentative D call: TRBD2 (6 bases). This CDR3 comprises 15 residues. The V and J ends lost 6 bases and 1 base respectively, with 14 bases between them. The germline gives CDR1 MNHNS, CDR2 SASEGT. CDR3: CASRNRVAGTDTQYF. The DNA for the CDR3 is TGTGCCAGCAGAAACCGGGTAGCGGGCACAGATACGCAGTATTTT.

The rearrangement joins TRBV11-3 to TRBJ1-6; D gene uncertain. Germline lookup yields CDR1 SGHNT and CDR2 YENEEA. With 1 base removed from V and 7 bases from J, the gap between germline ends came to 2 bases. The CDR3 extends over 12 amino acids. CDR3 protein: CASSLGNSPLHF. The CDR3, as DNA: TGTGCCAGCAGCTTAGGAAATTCACCCCTCCACTTT. Combining the CDR3 with reference TRBV11-3 and TRBJ1-6 gives the whole variable domain EAGVVQSPRYKIIEKKQPVAFWCNPISGHNTLYWYLQNLGQGPELLIRYENEEAVDDSQLPKDRFSAERLKGVDSTLKIQPAELGDSAVYLCASSLGNSPLHFGNGTRLTVT.

V and J are TRBV12-3 or TRBV12-4 and TRBJ1-2; D is ambiguous. Between the trimmed V and J ends, which lost 5 bases and 5 bases, there was a span of 12 bases. The CDR3 totals 13 residues. The CDR3 reads CASSPSSTYGYTF. The CDR3 DNA is TGTGCCAGCAGTCCGTCTTCAACATATGGCTACACCTTC.

The chain carries TRBV18 and TRBJ2-1; 7 nucleotides line up with TRBD2. The CDR3 is made up of 16 amino acids. V gave up 2 bases and J gave up 6 bases; unmatched junction bases: 10. Germline V gene sequence: CDR1 KGHSH, CDR2 LQKENI. The CDR3 DNA reads TGTGCCAGCTCACCAGGCGCGGGGAGGGGAGGCAATGAGCAGTTCTTC. Translation: CASSPGAGRGGNEQFF.

Here the CDR3 DNA reads TGTGCCAGCAGTCCCCAGGGGGCGGGAGAAAACGAGCAGTACTTC. Residues: CASSPQGAGENEQYF. The chain employs TRBV27 and TRBJ2-7, with D maybe TRBD1 (8 bases). The germline V and J ends were trimmed by 5 bases and 5 bases, with 19 bases remaining between them. The CDR3 has 15 residues. Per the germline V gene, CDR1 is MNHEY and CDR2 is SMNVEV (reference sequence).

The genes are TRBV18 and TRBJ1-2; D may be TRBD1 (5 bases). This CDR3 spans 16 amino acids. Germline V gives CDR1 KGHSH, CDR2 LQKENI. V gave up 4 bases and J gave up 2 bases, with 17 bases separating them. The CDR3 DNA reads as TGTGCCAGCTCACGGACATATGAAGTCGAAAACTATGGCTACACCTTC. Encoded protein: CASSRTYEVENYGYTF.

The genes are TRBV2 and TRBJ2-2; possible D gene TRBD2, 5 bases. The CDR3 runs to 13 residues. The germline V gene encodes CDR1 SNHLY and CDR2 FYNNEI. Trimming removed 8 bases from V and 7 bases from J, with 14 bases in between. DNA of the CDR3: TGTGCCAGCCGCGGGTCTCCCCGCGGGGAGCTGTTTTTT. This codes for CASRGSPRGELFF.

This rearrangement joins TRBV11-3 to TRBJ1-3; tentative D call: TRBD1 (6 bases). The CDR3 totals 14 residues. Germline-derived CDR1 and CDR2 are SGHNT and YENEEA. Trimming took off 5 bases at V and 1 base at J, with 9 bases between the two ends. The CDR3 loop reads CASSATGSGNTIYF. In nucleotides, the CDR3 is TGTGCCAGCAGCGCGACAGGATCTGGAAACACCATATATTTT.

There are a few counts of this clonotype. The chain has TRBV20-1 and TRBJ2-5; weak D call: TRBD2 (7 bases). Germline-derived CDR1 and CDR2 are DFQATT and SNEGSKA (reference sequence). This CDR3 spans 14 amino acids. V was trimmed by 6 bases and J by 4 bases, leaving 18 bases between them. Here the CDR3 reads CSARGAGAGETQYF. The CDR3 nucleotides are TGCAGTGCGCGAGGGGCGGGGGCTGGAGAGACCCAGTACTTC.

The rearrangement joins TRBV12-3 or TRBV12-4 to TRBJ2-1; D unresolved. Trimming removed 7 bases from V and 6 bases from J, with 19 bases in between. The CDR3 loop spans 15 amino acids. CDR3 protein: CASTSHGFDPNEQFF. The CDR3 DNA sequence: TGTGCCAGCACCTCCCACGGGTTTGACCCCAATGAGCAGTTCTTC.

The V call is TRBV19, the J call TRBJ2-1, with a tentative D call TRBD2 (5 bases). CDR1 LNHDA and CDR2 SQIVND come from the germline V gene (reference sequence). V lost 3 bases and J 7 bases, leaving 22 bases between the germline ends. The CDR3 length is 17 residues. Written as DNA, the CDR3 is TGTGCCAGTAGTATCGGTAGCGCCCAGAAGGGCGTGAATGAGCAGTTCTTC. This codes for CASSIGSAQKGVNEQFF.

The V call is TRBV18, the J call TRBJ2-1, with 7 nucleotides matching TRBD1. Per germline, CDR1 KGHSH and CDR2 LQKENI. V was pared by 6 bases and J by 5 bases, with 10 bases of the junction left unmatched. The CDR3 contains 15 residues. CDR3 protein: CASSLSQGKHNEQFF. The CDR3 coding sequence is TGTGCCAGCTCTCTATCACAGGGGAAGCACAATGAGCAGTTCTTC.

The rearrangement links TRBV12-1 to TRBJ1-2; no DNA check was done on the table's D call, TRBD1. TRBV12-1 is given as a pseudogene. The CDR3 totals 12 residues. The CDR3 bases are TGTGCCAGCAGGACGGGGGTCTATGGCTACACCTTC. It translates to CASRTGVYGYTF.

The rearrangement links TRBV13 to TRBJ2-5; 11 nucleotides align to TRBD2. The CDR3 length is 15 residues. J lost 2 bases, V lost 5 bases, and 4 bases had no gene match. CDR1 is PRHDT, CDR2 FYEKMQ, per germline (reference sequence). CDR3: CASSGTSGIQETQYF. Here the CDR3 DNA reads TGTGCCAGCAGCGGGACTAGCGGAATACAAGAGACCCAGTACTTC.

The chain combines TRBV7-9 with TRBJ1-3; D unclear. The germline V gene encodes CDR1 SEHNR and CDR2 FQNEAQ (reference sequence). V lost 3 bases to trimming and J lost 0 bases, with 6 bases between them. CDR3 length: 14 residues. The CDR3, as DNA: TGTGCCAGCAGCTTTCCATACTCTGGAAACACCATATATTTT. This gives the protein CASSFPYSGNTIYF. The entire variable domain, with the rest obtained from reference TRBV7-9 and TRBJ1-3, is as follows: DTGVSQNPRHKITKRGQNVTFRCDPISEHNRLYWYRQTLGQGPEFLTYFQNEAQLEKSRLLSDRFSAERPKGSFSTLEIQRTEQGDSAMYLCASSFPYSGNTIYFGEGSWLTVV.